This record looks at one TCR beta chain sequence and its context. This sample is part of a study of blood T cell repertoires in COVID-19. Study context: Samples of COVID-19 (acute and convalescent) were obtained from the United States, Italy and Spain.

The V segment lost 3 bases and the J segment 6 bases; nucleotides outside the gene matches: 3. The germline V gene encodes CDR1 KGHSH and CDR2 LQKENI. This CDR3 spans 15 amino acids. Per the original data handling: How many nucleated cells were present was estimated from reference gene primer amplification. The method was immunoSEQ multiplex PCR; TCRdb's version includes in-frame clones alone and lacks a portion of them. V, J and clone size are those of that table, while D and trimming were read from the DNA. The sample lists about 120,000 clones, under 90% occurring once. This sequence joins TRBV18 and TRBJ2-1; TRBD2 matches 12 bases. The sample was peripheral blood. The sequence was collected from a man aged 55-75 years with acute or convalescent COVID-19. Written as DNA, the CDR3 is TGTGCCAGCTCACCGACGACTAGCGGGAGCAATGAGCAGTTCTTC. Translation: CASSPTTSGSNEQFF.